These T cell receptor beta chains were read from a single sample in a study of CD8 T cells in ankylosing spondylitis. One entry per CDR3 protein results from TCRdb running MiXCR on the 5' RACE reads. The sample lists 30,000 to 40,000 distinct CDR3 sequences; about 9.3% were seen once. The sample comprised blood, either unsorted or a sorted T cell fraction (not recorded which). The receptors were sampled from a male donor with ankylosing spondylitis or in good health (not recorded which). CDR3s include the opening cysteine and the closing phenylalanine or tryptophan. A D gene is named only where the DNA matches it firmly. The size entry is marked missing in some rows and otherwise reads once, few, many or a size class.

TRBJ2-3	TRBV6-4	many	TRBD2	TGTGCCAGCAGTGAAGCTAGCGGTACAACGCAGTATTTT	CASSEASGTTQYF
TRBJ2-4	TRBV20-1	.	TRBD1	TGCAGTGCTACGGACAGGATGCTAGCCAAAAACATTCAGTACTTC	CSATDRMLAKNIQYF
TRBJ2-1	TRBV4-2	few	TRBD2	TGTGCCAGCAGCCCGGGGACTAGCGGGAGGGCCGCCAATGAGCAGTTCTTC	CASSPGTSGRAANEQFF
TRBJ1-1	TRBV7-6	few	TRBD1	TGTGCCAGCAGCTTAGCGTCAGGGGGCCGGACTGAAGCTTTCTTT	CASSLASGGRTEAFF
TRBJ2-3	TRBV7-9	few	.	TGTGCCAGCAGCTTAGTGTCGTCCGGCGCAAGAGGAGATACGCAGTATTTT	CASSLVSSGARGDTQYF
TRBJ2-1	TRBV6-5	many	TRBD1	TGTGCCAGCAGTTACTCCGACAGGGACGTTTACAATGAGCAGTTCTTC	CASSYSDRDVYNEQFF
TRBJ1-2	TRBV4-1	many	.	TGCGCCAGCCGCGGGGGGGGAGGCTACACCTTC	CASRGGGGYTF
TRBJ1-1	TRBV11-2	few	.	TGTGCCAGCAGCTTAGGGGCTATGAACACTGAAGCTTTCTTT	CASSLGAMNTEAFF
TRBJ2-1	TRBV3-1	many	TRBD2	TGTGCCAGCAGCCAAGTGCGGGAGGGGTACAATGAGCAGTTCTTC	CASSQVREGYNEQFF
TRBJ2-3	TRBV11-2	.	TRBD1	TGTGCCAGCAGCCTCGGACCGGGACAGGGGGCAGATACGCAGTATTTT	CASSLGPGQGADTQYF
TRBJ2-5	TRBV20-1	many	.	TGCAGTGCTGCCTGGCGGGCGGAGACCCAGTACTTC	CSAAWRAETQYF
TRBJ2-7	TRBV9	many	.	TGTGCCAGCAGCGTAGCTGAGGTAGAGTACGAGCAGTACTTC	CASSVAEVEYEQYF
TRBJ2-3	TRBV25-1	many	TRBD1	TGTGCCAGCAGGGGACAGTCACGGGATACGCAGTATTTT	CASRGQSRDTQYF
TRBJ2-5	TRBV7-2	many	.	TGTGCCAGCAGCCCCACTCGGGAGACCCAGTACTTC	CASSPTRETQYF
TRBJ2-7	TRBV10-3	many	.	TGTGCCATCAGTGAGTCAGGGGCCGGCGAGCAGTACTTC	CAISESGAGEQYF
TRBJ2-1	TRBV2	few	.	TGTGCCAGCAGTAACGTTCGGGGGATTTACAATGAGCAGTTCTTC	CASSNVRGIYNEQFF
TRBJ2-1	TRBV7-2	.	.	TGTGCCAGCAGCTTAGTTCCCGGGAGAGGCGATGAGCAGTTCTTC	CASSLVPGRGDEQFF
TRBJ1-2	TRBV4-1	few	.	TGCGCCAGCAGCCAAGAGCGCGGGAGAGACTATGGCTACACCTTC	CASSQERGRDYGYTF
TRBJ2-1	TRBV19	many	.	TGTGCCAGTAGTCCCACCCACAGGGGGGGATACAATGAGCAGTTCTTC	CASSPTHRGGYNEQFF
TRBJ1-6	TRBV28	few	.	TGTGCCAGCAGACAGAAGGGGCAAAGCTCCTATAATTCACCCCTCCACTTT	CASRQKGQSSYNSPLHF
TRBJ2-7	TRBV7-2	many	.	TGTGCCAGCAGCTTAGTTACTAGGAGTGAGCAGTACTTC	CASSLVTRSEQYF
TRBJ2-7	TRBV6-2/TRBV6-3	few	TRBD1	TGTGCCAGCAGTTACGGTGGGACAGACTACGAGCAGTACTTC	CASSYGGTDYEQYF
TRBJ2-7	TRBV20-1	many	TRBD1	TGCAGTATGTTAAGGGGGCCGGAAGAGCAGTACTTC	CSMLRGPEEQYF
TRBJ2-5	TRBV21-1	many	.	TGTGCCAGCAGCAGGGCAGGGGAAGAGACCCAGTACTTC	CASSRAGEETQYF
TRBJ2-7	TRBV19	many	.	TGTGCCAGTAGTCCGACAGGACTCTACGAGCAGTACTTC	CASSPTGLYEQYF
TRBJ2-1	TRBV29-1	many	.	TGCAGCGTTGGCGAGGGGTCTTCACGGGCGAATGAGCAGTTCTTC	CSVGEGSSRANEQFF
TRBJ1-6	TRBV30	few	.	TGTGCCTGGAGTTCGTTAGGGGAAGATTCACCCCTCCACTTT	CAWSSLGEDSPLHF
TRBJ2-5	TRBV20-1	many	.	TGCAGTGGTCGAGACAGGAGCGTAGGCGAGACCCAGTACTTC	CSGRDRSVGETQYF
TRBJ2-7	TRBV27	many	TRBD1	TGTGCCAGCAGTCTCCGGGACAGGGATCCTCACGAGCAGTACTTC	CASSLRDRDPHEQYF
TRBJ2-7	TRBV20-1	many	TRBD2	TGCAGTGCTAGAGATCCTCTAGCGGGGGAGCAGTACTTC	CSARDPLAGEQYF
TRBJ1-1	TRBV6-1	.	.	TGTGCCAGCAGTCTGGACTACCCTAACACTGAAGCTTTCTTT	CASSLDYPNTEAFF
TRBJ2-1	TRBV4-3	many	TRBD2	TGCGCCAGCAGCCAAGATACTAGGCTAGCGGGAGTAGGTGAGCAGTTCTTC	CASSQDTRLAGVGEQFF
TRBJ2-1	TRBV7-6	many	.	TGTGCCAGCAGCTTAGATACAGGCTCCAGCTACAATGAGCAGTTCTTC	CASSLDTGSSYNEQFF
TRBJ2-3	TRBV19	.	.	TGTGCCAGTAGTAACCCCACCCAAAAGGGGGGTGGCACAGATACGCAGTATTTT	CASSNPTQKGGGTDTQYF
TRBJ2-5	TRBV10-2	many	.	TGCGCCAGCAGCAGGGGCCCAGGGGAGACCCAGTACTTC	CASSRGPGETQYF
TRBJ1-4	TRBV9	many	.	TGTGCCAGCAGCGTTTCCGGGCTCGCTCGCGAAAAACTGTTTTTT	CASSVSGLAREKLFF
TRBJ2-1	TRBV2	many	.	TGTGCCAGCACCCTCCCTCGGTACTACAATGAGCAGTTCTTC	CASTLPRYYNEQFF
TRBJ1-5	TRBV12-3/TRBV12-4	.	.	TGTGCCAGCAGGAGAGGACAGTGGAATCAGCCCCAGCATTTT	CASRRGQWNQPQHF
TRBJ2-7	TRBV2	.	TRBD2	TGTGCCAGCACCGGGACTAGCGGCTACGAGCAGTACTTC	CASTGTSGYEQYF
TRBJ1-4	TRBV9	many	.	TGTGCCAGCAGCGGCGGATCTAACCGCAGGGAAAAACTGTTTTTT	CASSGGSNRREKLFF
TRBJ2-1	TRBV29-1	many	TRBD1	TGCAGCGTTGAAGCGCGGACAGGGGGTAGAAATGAGCAGTTCTTC	CSVEARTGGRNEQFF
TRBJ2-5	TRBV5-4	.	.	TGTGCCAGCAGTCGGGACTTAGACACGATTCAAGAGACCCAGTACTTC	CASSRDLDTIQETQYF
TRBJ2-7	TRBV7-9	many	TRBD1	TGTGCCAGCACCCTTAGTGGGACAGGGTTCCACGAGCAGTACTTC	CASTLSGTGFHEQYF
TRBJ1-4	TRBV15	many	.	TGTGCCACCAGCAGAGATTCTAATGGACAGTTTAATGAAAAACTGTTTTTT	CATSRDSNGQFNEKLFF
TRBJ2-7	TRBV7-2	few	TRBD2	TGTGCCAGCAGCCGTGCAGCGGGAGGGCCTTACGAGCAGTACTTC	CASSRAAGGPYEQYF
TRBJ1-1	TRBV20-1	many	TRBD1	TGCAGTGTAGGAACAGGGGAGTGGACTGAAGCTTTCTTT	CSVGTGEWTEAFF
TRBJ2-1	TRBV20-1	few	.	TGCAGTGCTAGGGGGCCAGACGTACGGGGACACAATGAGCAGTTCTTC	CSARGPDVRGHNEQFF
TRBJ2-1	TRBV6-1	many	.	TGTGCCAGCACTCAGGGGGGGGCCCTCTCCTACAATGAGCAGTTCTTC	CASTQGGALSYNEQFF
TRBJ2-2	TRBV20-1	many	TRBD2	TGCAGTGCTATAGGCGGGAGGGCCACCGGGGAGCTGTTTTTT	CSAIGGRATGELFF
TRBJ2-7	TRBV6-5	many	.	TGTGCCAGCAGTTCCCCTGTCTACGAGCAGTACTTC	CASSSPVYEQYF
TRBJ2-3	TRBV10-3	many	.	TGTGCCACTCAGACGGGGGCAGGGGGGACTGATACGCAGTATTTT	CATQTGAGGTDTQYF
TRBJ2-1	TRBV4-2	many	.	TGTGCCAGCAGCCAAGAACCTACTAGTCTTAGGCAGTTCTTC	CASSQEPTSLRQFF
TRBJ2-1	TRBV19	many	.	TGTGCCAGTAGTATAGGCGGAAATGAGCAGTTCTTC	CASSIGGNEQFF
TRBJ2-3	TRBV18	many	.	TGTGCCAGCTCATACGGGAGTGGAGATACGCAGTATTTT	CASSYGSGDTQYF
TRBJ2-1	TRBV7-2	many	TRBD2	TGTGCCAGCAGCCTGAGACTAGCGGGGGCGTTTTATGAGCAGTTCTTC	CASSLRLAGAFYEQFF